Below are 5 T cell receptor beta chains sequenced from a single sample in a study of CD8+CD57+ T cells in acquired aplastic anemia. Genomic DNA acted as the template from which TCR beta VDJ combination and CDR3 sequence profiling were carried out. TCRdb reprocessed the reads via MiXCR and lists one record per CDR3 protein. The top ten hold 6.5% to 10% of the sample, which has some 280,000 distinct CDR3 sequences, 45% to 70% seen once. The material sequenced was sorted CD4+, CD8+, or CD8+CD57+ T cells (not recorded which) from PBMCs. These receptors all stem from a human donor with severe aplastic anemia or a healthy control (not recorded which).

The V gene is TRBV12-3 or TRBV12-4, the J gene TRBJ2-2, with a weak D call TRBD1 (8 bases). This CDR3 is 15 amino acids long. The V and J ends lost 4 bases and 6 bases respectively, with 15 bases between them. The CDR3 sequence is CASSSGGGQAGELFF. CDR3 in DNA: TGTGCCAGCAGTTCTGGCGGGGGACAGGCCGGGGAGCTGTTTTTT.

The chain has TRBV15 and TRBJ2-1; 7 bases align to TRBD2. Germline V CDR1 and CDR2: LNHNV, YYDKDF (reference sequence). J lost 4 bases, V lost 0 bases, and 9 bases had no gene match. The CDR3 has 17 amino acids. This CDR3 is CATSRDQRAGSYNEQFF. CDR3 sequence (DNA): TGTGCCACCAGCAGAGATCAGAGAGCGGGGTCATACAATGAGCAGTTCTTC.

This clonotype showed up many times. The CDR3 sequence is CASSELGRSTEAFF. The CDR3 DNA reads TGTGCCAGCAGTGAACTGGGGAGGAGCACTGAAGCTTTCTTT. This chain connects TRBV6-1 to TRBJ1-1; D not resolved. In germline, CDR1 is MNHNS, CDR2 SASEGT. The CDR3 length is 14 residues. Trimming cost V 2 bases and J 4 bases, with 11 bases left between them.

To note about this clonotype: The junction shows a germline mismatch at one end, possibly a read error. This rearrangement joins TRBV20-1 to TRBJ2-7; D tentatively fits TRBD1 or TRBD2 (5 bases each). CDR3 length: 13 residues. The germline V gene encodes CDR1 DFQATT and CDR2 SNEGSKA (reference sequence). The CDR3 nucleotides read TGCAGTGCGATTAAGTCAGGGACCGGGGAGCTGTACTTC. This gives the protein CSAIKSGTGELYF.

This chain links TRBV9 with TRBJ1-6; no firm D call. In germline, CDR1 is SGDLS, CDR2 YYNGEE. This CDR3 comprises 13 residues. V was cut by 0 bases and J by 9 bases, with 7 bases left in between. CDR3 sequence reads: CASSVEEFSPLHF. The CDR3 DNA reads TGTGCCAGCAGCGTAGAAGAGTTTTCACCCCTCCACTTT.